Listed here are 29 T cell receptor beta chains from one sample, sequenced in a study of T cells after yellow fever vaccination. Each CDR3 protein is one row after TCRdb ran MiXCR on the 5' RACE reads. The sample includes 300,000 to 400,000 distinct CDR3 sequences, around 13% of them seen just once. This specimen consisted of CD4+ T cells sorted from PBMCs, obtained 15 days after the yellow fever booster vaccination. Receptors were obtained from a man younger than 30 who received the YFV17D yellow fever vaccine.

This clonotype turned up a few times. The rearrangement links TRBV10-3 to TRBJ2-2; perhaps D is TRBD1 or TRBD2 (5 bases each). Germline CDR1 and CDR2: ENHRY and SYGVKD. CDR3 size: 13 residues. V gave up 7 bases and J gave up 4 bases, with 10 bases separating them. The CDR3 reads CAINRTPTGELFF. Written as DNA, the CDR3 is TGTGCCATCAACAGGACTCCCACCGGGGAGCTGTTTTTT.

This chain connects TRBV7-2 to TRBJ1-1, with TRBD1 matching over 8 bases. CDR1 is SGHTA, CDR2 FQGNSA, per germline. V gave up 7 bases and J gave up 1 base; unmatched junction bases: 5. The CDR3 spans 14 residues. The CDR3 DNA sequence: TGTGCCAGCAACCGGGACAGGAGGAACACTGAAGCTTTCTTT. It translates to CASNRDRRNTEAFF.

V gene TRBV20-1 combines with J gene TRBJ2-5; 7 bases align to TRBD1. J gave up 0 bases and V 6 bases, and 13 bases lay outside the gene matches. The length of the CDR3 is 16 residues. Germline loops: CDR1 DFQATT, CDR2 SNEGSKA (reference sequence). The DNA of the CDR3 is TGCAGTGCCCGACCCCTAAGAGACAGGGACCAAGAGACCCAGTACTTC. It specifies CSARPLRDRDQETQYF.

This clonotype was found a few times. V gene TRBV28 combines with J gene TRBJ1-2; D not certain. This CDR3 region has 15 residues. The germline gives CDR1 MDHEN, CDR2 SYDVKM. V was cut by 7 bases and J by 2 bases, with 17 bases left in between. DNA of the CDR3: TGTGCCAGCACCTTGGGCGGACCGTTGAACTATGGCTACACCTTC. Amino acid sequence: CASTLGGPLNYGYTF.

This clonotype was detected ten times or more. The chain links TRBV7-6 to TRBJ2-3; D unresolved. With 1 base removed from V and 4 bases from J, the gap between germline ends came to 3 bases. Germline V gene lookup returns CDR1 SGHVS and CDR2 FNYEAQ. CDR3 length equals 12 residues. The CDR3 is CASSLDSDTQYF. The CDR3 region has the DNA TGTGCCAGCAGCTTAGATTCAGATACGCAGTATTTT.

The rearrangement uses TRBV6-5 and TRBJ2-3, with a tentative D call TRBD1 (6 bases). CDR3 length: 14 residues. Germline-derived CDR1 and CDR2 are MNHEY and SVGAGI. Trimming removed 2 bases at V and 10 bases at J, with 16 bases between. The CDR3 nucleotides are TGTGCCAGCAGTTACGGTCAGGGGAATCCTGCGCAGTATTTT. This translates into CASSYGQGNPAQYF.

This clonotype has at least ten counts. The rearrangement joins TRBV4-2 to TRBJ2-3, with unresolved D. Trimming removed 4 bases at V and 2 bases at J, with 4 bases between. This CDR3 spans 12 amino acids. The germline CDR1 and CDR2 sequences are LGHNA and YNFKEQ. The DNA for the CDR3 is TGTGCCAGCAGCCTTCACACAGATACGCAGTATTTT. This sequence encodes CASSLHTDTQYF.

This clonotype was counted a few times. The genes are TRBV5-1 and TRBJ2-5; D is unresolved. The CDR3 contains 15 residues. Germline-derived CDR1 and CDR2 are SGHRS and YFSETQ. V was trimmed by 1 base and J by 0 bases, leaving 10 bases between them. CDR3 protein: CASSLNDGYQETQYF. CDR3 nucleotides: TGCGCCAGCAGCTTGAACGACGGCTACCAAGAGACCCAGTACTTC.

This clonotype has more than one count but fewer than ten. The CDR3 loop reads CASSQSTSGTNIQYF. CDR3 nucleotides: TGTGCCAGCAGCCAATCTACCTCAGGGACCAACATTCAGTACTTC. This chain connects TRBV6-6 to TRBJ2-4, with D perhaps given as TRBD1 or TRBD2 (5 bases each). Trimming cost V 6 bases and J 7 bases, with 19 bases left between them. Germline V gene sequence: CDR1 MNHNY, CDR2 SVGAGI (reference sequence). The CDR3 has 15 residues.

This clonotype has just a few counts. The V and J genes are TRBV20-1 and TRBJ2-1; 12 positions match TRBD2. Trimming took 3 bases from V and 7 from J; bases not matched to a gene: 1. The CDR3 runs 13 residues. CDR1 and CDR2 (germline): DFQATT, SNEGSKA (reference sequence). DNA for the CDR3: TGCAGTGCTAGGACTAGCGGGGGAAATGAGCAGTTCTTC. Amino acids: CSARTSGGNEQFF.

This clonotype was detected only a few times. The chain employs TRBV9 and TRBJ2-5; 9 bases are shared with TRBD1. The CDR3 is 13 amino acids. V was clipped by 2 bases and J by 4 bases; unmatched bases: 0. In germline, CDR1 is SGDLS, CDR2 YYNGEE. The CDR3 DNA is TGTGCCAGCAGCGTGACAGGGGGAGAGACCCAGTACTTC. Translation: CASSVTGGETQYF.

This clonotype occurred a few times. The chain employs TRBV4-1 and TRBJ2-5; D perhaps matches TRBD2 (6 bases). V lost 1 base, J lost 4 bases, and 16 bases lay in between. Germline V gives CDR1 MGHRA, CDR2 YSYEKL. This CDR3 is built from 16 residues. CDR3 in DNA: TGCGCCAGCAGCCAAGTTGGGACTCCTATTACAGAGACCCAGTACTTC. Translation: CASSQVGTPITETQYF.

This clonotype was recorded a few times. This chain uses TRBV6-2 or TRBV6-3 with TRBJ2-5; perhaps TRBD1 as D (6 bases). Trimming pared 6 bases from V and 2 bases from J, leaving 19 bases between. The CDR3 sequence is 16 residues long. From germline, CDR1 is MNHEY and CDR2 SVGEGT. The DNA of the CDR3 is TGTGCCAGCAGCCCCCGGCCAGGGGCCCCACAAGAGACCCAGTACTTC. This sequence encodes CASSPRPGAPQETQYF.

This clonotype was found many times. One end of the junction is discordant with germline, which a read error may explain. The chain joins TRBV12-3 or TRBV12-4 to TRBJ1-2; D gene uncertain. This CDR3 comprises 13 residues. The CDR3 DNA reads TGTGCCAGCAGCTTAGGGACTAACTATGGCTACACCTTC. Its protein product is CASSLGTNYGYTF.

The sample holds a few counts of this clonotype. This chain links TRBV5-1 with TRBJ2-2; 7 bases are a match to TRBD2. J gave up 3 bases and V 4 bases, and 9 bases lay outside the gene matches. This CDR3 has 16 amino acids. The V gene's germline CDR1 is SGHRS and CDR2 YFSETQ. CDR3 sequence: CASSTGTGGDTGELFF. The DNA for the CDR3 is TGCGCCAGCAGCACCGGGACGGGAGGCGACACCGGGGAGCTGTTTTTT. Together with reference TRBV5-1 and TRBJ2-2, the CDR3 gives the full variable domain: KAGVTQTPRYLIKTRGQQVTLSCSPISGHRSVSWYQQTPGQGLQFLFEYFSETQRNKGNFPGRFSGRQFSNSRSEMNVSTLELGDSALYLCASSTGTGGDTGELFFGEGSRLTVL.

This clonotype has just a few counts. This chain uses TRBV3-1 with TRBJ2-1; 8 bases are shared with TRBD2. This CDR3 is built from 15 residues. V lost 4 bases to trimming and J lost 6 bases; unmatched junction nucleotides: 8. CDR1 and CDR2 (germline): LGHDT, YNNKEL (reference sequence). CDR3 loop: CASSPTAGATNEQFF. The CDR3 nucleotides are TGTGCCAGCAGCCCCACAGCGGGGGCGACCAATGAGCAGTTCTTC.

The V and J genes are TRBV5-1 and TRBJ1-1; no firm D call. Deletions cut 6 bases from V and 0 bases from J, with 18 bases between. The germline V gene has CDR1 SGHRS and CDR2 YFSETQ. CDR3 length: 16 amino acids. Here the CDR3 DNA reads TGCGCCAGCAACCCGACGGCAGAATTCATGAACACTGAAGCTTTCTTT. Encoded protein: CASNPTAEFMNTEAFF.

This clonotype was observed at least ten times. The chain employs TRBV29-1 and TRBJ2-2, with TRBD2 matching over 14 bases. This CDR3 has 18 amino acids. Germline CDR1 is SQVTM and CDR2 is ANQGSEA. V lost 3 bases and J lost 7; bases outside the gene matches: 13. CDR3 nucleotide sequence: TGCAGCGTTGACCGCGGCGGACTAGCGGGGGGTTTGGGCGGGGAGCTGTTTTTT. Translated: CSVDRGGLAGGLGGELFF.

The V and J genes are TRBV25-1 and TRBJ1-1; tentatively, D is TRBD1 (5 bases). The ends were cut back, 4 bases at V and 10 bases at J, with 13 bases in the middle. The CDR3 has 12 residues. Looked up from germline, CDR1 is MGHDK and CDR2 is SYGVNS. The CDR3 sequence is CASSGKGVRAFF. The CDR3 DNA reads TGTGCCAGCAGTGGAAAAGGGGTTAGAGCTTTCTTT. Looking up the rest from reference TRBV25-1 and TRBJ1-1 gives the full variable domain: EADIYQTPRYLVIGTGKKITLECSQTMGHDKMYWYQQDPGMELHLIHYSYGVNSTEKGDLSSESTVSRIRTEHFPLTLESARPSHTSQYLCASSGKGVRAFFGQGTRLTVV.

The chain has TRBV5-1 and TRBJ2-4; TRBD1 might be the D (6 bases). The CDR3 covers 15 residues. V gave up 5 bases and J gave up 6 bases, with 18 bases separating them. Germline V gives CDR1 SGHRS, CDR2 YFSETQ. This CDR3 is CASRRDTRGGNIQYF. The CDR3 DNA reads as TGCGCCAGCAGAAGGGACACCCGAGGGGGAAACATTCAGTACTTC.

This clonotype has at least ten counts. The rearrangement links TRBV10-1 to TRBJ2-1; 7 bases fit TRBD1. CDR1 and CDR2 (germline): WNHNN, SYGVQD (reference sequence). V shed 3 bases and J 8 bases; nucleotides not matched to a gene: 7. This CDR3 has 14 residues. The CDR3 loop is CASSDKRGRDEQFF. The CDR3 bases are TGCGCCAGCAGTGATAAAAGGGGGCGGGATGAGCAGTTCTTC.

This clonotype was observed a handful of times. The J gene is TRBJ2-2, the V gene TRBV11-1; D may correspond to TRBD1 or TRBD2 (5 bases each). CDR3 length equals 17 residues. V lost 4 bases to trimming and J lost 3 bases, with 18 bases between them. Germline CDR1 SGHAT, CDR2 FQDESV (reference sequence). The CDR3 loop reads CASSSRRWDRDTGELFF. CDR3 coding DNA: TGTGCCAGCAGCTCGAGACGGTGGGACCGAGACACCGGGGAGCTGTTTTTT.

This clonotype was detected a few times. This chain uses TRBV21-1 with TRBJ2-7; the table's D call TRBD1 went unverified against the DNA. TRBV21-1 corresponds to a pseudogene. The CDR3 is made up of 12 amino acids. The CDR3 loop is CASSKQGNEQYV. CDR3 nucleotides: TGTGCCAGCAGCAAGCAGGGAAACGAGCAGTACGTC.

This clonotype appeared a few times. The rearrangement joins TRBV7-3 to TRBJ2-3; a weak D match, TRBD1 (6 bases). This CDR3 has 14 amino acids. The ends were cut back, 5 bases at V and 2 bases at J, with 11 bases in the middle. Germline CDR1 SGHTA, CDR2 FQGTGA. DNA of the CDR3: TGTGCCAGCAGCCTGGACAGAGACACAGATACGCAGTATTTT. It is translated as CASSLDRDTDTQYF.

J is TRBJ1-4 and V is TRBV5-6; possibly TRBD1 for D (6 bases). The CDR3 runs 15 residues. The V end was cut by 4 bases, the J end by 4 bases, with 14 bases between. The germline V gene has CDR1 SGHDT and CDR2 YYEEEE. This chain's CDR3 is CASSRTGQLNEKLFF. The CDR3 bases are TGTGCCAGCAGCCGGACGGGACAACTTAATGAAAAACTGTTTTTT.

Only a few counts were recorded for this clonotype. V and J are TRBV7-8 and TRBJ2-1, with D unclear. CDR1 and CDR2 (germline): SGHVS, FQNEAQ. The CDR3 length is 15 residues. Deletions cut 4 bases from V and 2 bases from J, with 12 bases between. CDR3 DNA: TGTGCCAGCAGCTGGTTCGCGGAGACCTACAATGAGCAGTTCTTC. Its translation: CASSWFAETYNEQFF.

V usage is TRBV20-1 and J usage is TRBJ2-5; 13 bases map to TRBD2. CDR1 DFQATT and CDR2 SNEGSKA come from the germline V gene (reference sequence). The CDR3 is 14 amino acids. CDR3 sequence: CSPRLAGGEETQYF. The CDR3 DNA is TGCAGCCCACGACTAGCGGGGGGCGAAGAGACCCAGTACTTC.

This clonotype was found a few times. The rearrangement joins TRBV9 to TRBJ1-1, with D unclear. The germline V and J ends were trimmed by 0 bases and 0 bases, with 6 bases remaining between them. The CDR3 loop spans 14 amino acids. Germline V lookup: CDR1 SGDLS, CDR2 YYNGEE. The CDR3 nucleotides read TGTGCCAGCAGCGTAGTCACCCTGAACACTGAAGCTTTCTTT. Residues: CASSVVTLNTEAFF.

This clonotype has a handful of counts. J is TRBJ2-1 and V is TRBV20-1; 9 positions agree with TRBD1. The V and J ends lost 3 bases and 9 bases, in that order; junction bases with no gene match: 9. CDR1 DFQATT and CDR2 SNEGSKA come from the germline V gene (reference sequence). The CDR3 sequence is 14 residues long. The CDR3 spells CSASPGQGRGEQFF. CDR3 nucleotide sequence: TGCAGTGCTAGCCCGGGACAGGGTCGCGGTGAGCAGTTCTTC.